One and the same sample provided the 9 T cell receptor beta chains below, sequenced in a study of OX40 agonist ivuxolimab in advanced cancers. Produced via immunoSEQ multiplex PCR; TCRdb's table is partial and in-frame only. The table includes more than 65,000 clones, 85% to 95% detected once. Sequencing used CD4+ or CD8+ T cells sorted from blood, obtained in a trial of the OX40 agonist ivuxolimab. All receptors derive from an adult with an advanced solid tumor such as melanoma, head and neck, liver or kidney cancer.

The V and J genes are TRBV6-1 and TRBJ1-4; weak D call: TRBD1 (5 bases). Deletions cut 4 bases from V and 8 bases from J, with 20 bases between. The V gene's germline CDR1 is MNHNS and CDR2 SASEGT. This CDR3 comprises 16 residues. This CDR3 is CASSGGSPGSGEKLFF. CDR3 sequence (DNA): TGTGCCAGCAGTGGGGGGTCGCCGGGGTCTGGGGAAAAACTGTTTTTT.

The chain combines TRBV4-1 with TRBJ2-1; D call uncertain. Trimming pared 0 bases from V and 0 bases from J, leaving 6 bases between. This CDR3 is 15 amino acids long. Germline loops: CDR1 MGHRA, CDR2 YSYEKL. The CDR3 spells CASSQEAVSYNEQFF. CDR3 coding DNA: TGCGCCAGCAGCCAAGAGGCGGTCTCCTACAATGAGCAGTTCTTC.

The chain uses TRBV25-1 and TRBJ2-7; D not resolved. The germline V and J ends were trimmed by 9 bases and 6 bases, with 21 bases remaining between them. The V gene's germline CDR1 is MGHDK and CDR2 SYGVNS. The CDR3 runs 14 residues. The CDR3 loop is CASGTGPSTLEQYF. The CDR3 DNA reads TGTGCCAGTGGAACTGGGCCGTCGACGCTCGAGCAGTACTTC.

This chain connects TRBV6-1 to TRBJ2-7, with TRBD1 identical over 12 bases. The CDR3 has 16 residues. V lost 2 bases to trimming and J lost 4 bases; unmatched junction nucleotides: 6. CDR1 is MNHNS and CDR2 is SASEGT in the germline V gene. CDR3 sequence (DNA): TGTGCCAGCAGTGAATCGTTGGGACAGGGGGCTTACGAGCAGTACTTC. It specifies CASSESLGQGAYEQYF.

The V gene is TRBV5-6, the J gene TRBJ2-1; 10 bases are a match to TRBD2. This CDR3 is built from 15 residues. Germline assignment: CDR1 SGHDT and CDR2 YYEEEE. Trimming cost V 4 bases and J 1 base; bases outside gene matches: 2. The CDR3 region has the DNA TGTGCCAGCAGCGTTAGCGGGAGGTCCTACAATGAGCAGTTCTTC. Encoded protein: CASSVSGRSYNEQFF.

The rearrangement uses TRBV5-1 and TRBJ1-5; a possible D gene is TRBD1 (5 bases). This CDR3 region has 18 residues. Germline loops: CDR1 SGHRS, CDR2 YFSETQ. Trimming shortened V by 1 base and J by 0 bases, and 17 bases separated the two germline ends. The CDR3 loop is CASSLTLTGMYSNQPQHF. The CDR3 nucleotides read TGCGCCAGCAGCTTGACCTTAACAGGAATGTATAGCAATCAGCCCCAGCATTTT.

The chain joins TRBV5-4 to TRBJ2-5; D is undetermined. Trimming removed 0 bases at V and 2 bases at J, with 5 bases between. CDR1 is SGHNT, CDR2 YYREEE, per germline (reference sequence). The CDR3 covers 13 residues. The CDR3 bases are TGTGCCAGCAGCTTGGGACGACAAGAGACCCAGTACTTC. This codes for CASSLGRQETQYF. The entire variable domain, with the rest obtained from reference TRBV5-4 and TRBJ2-5, is as follows: ETGVTQSPTHLIKTRGQQVTLRCSSQSGHNTVSWYQQALGQGPQFIFQYYREEENGRGNFPPRFSGLQFPNYSSELNVNALELDDSALYLCASSLGRQETQYFGPGTRLLVL.

This clone was found once. The V call is TRBV6-4, the J call TRBJ1-6, with 7 bases matching TRBD1. This CDR3 has 14 residues. Unmatched junction bases numbered 6, after V lost 6 bases and J lost 7 bases. Per germline, CDR1 MRHNA and CDR2 SNTAGT. The CDR3 here is CASSEDRVNSPLHF. Written as DNA, the CDR3 is TGTGCCAGCAGCGAAGACAGGGTCAATTCACCCCTCCACTTT.

V gene TRBV11-2 combines with J gene TRBJ2-2; TRBD1 is a possible D gene (6 bases). Trimming left V 0 bases short and J 4 bases short, with 15 bases between. Germline V gives CDR1 SGHAT, CDR2 FQNNGV. This CDR3 region has 17 residues. Here the CDR3 reads CASSLDPDAGVTGELFF. The CDR3 region has the DNA TGTGCCAGCAGCTTAGATCCTGATGCAGGGGTCACCGGGGAGCTGTTTTTT.